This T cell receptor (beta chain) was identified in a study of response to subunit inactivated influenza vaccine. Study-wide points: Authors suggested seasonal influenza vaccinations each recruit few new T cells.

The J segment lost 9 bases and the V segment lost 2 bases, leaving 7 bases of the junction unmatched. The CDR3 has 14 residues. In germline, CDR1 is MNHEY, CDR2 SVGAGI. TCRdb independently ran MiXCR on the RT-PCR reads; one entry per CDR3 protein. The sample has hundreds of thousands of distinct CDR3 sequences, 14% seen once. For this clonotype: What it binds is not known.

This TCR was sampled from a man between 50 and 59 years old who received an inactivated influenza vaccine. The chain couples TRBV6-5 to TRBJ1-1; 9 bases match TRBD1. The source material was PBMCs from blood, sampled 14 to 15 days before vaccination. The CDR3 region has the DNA TGTGCCAGCAGTTACACACAGGGGGCATTGAAAGCTTTCTTT. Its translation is CASSYTQGALKAFF.